The next 9 T cell receptor beta chains were all read from a single sample in a study of cytomegalovirus exposure and HLA in healthy donors. The PCR employed 60 Vbeta primers together with 13 Jbeta primers. Libraries were prepared by immunoSEQ multiplex PCR; TCRdb keeps only in-frame clonotypes and omits some of them. In the table there are 150,000 to 200,000 clones, about 76% of which are singletons. The material sequenced was PBMCs. Source of these receptors: a middle-aged woman in good health and CMV-seropositive.

The DNA of the CDR3 is TGTGCCAGTCACTCATTTGACACTGAAGCTTTCTTT. Translation gives CASHSFDTEAFF. The chain uses TRBV27 and TRBJ1-1; the D is unclear. The ends were cut back, 9 bases at V and 3 bases at J, with 11 bases in the middle. This CDR3 has 12 residues. From germline, CDR1 is MNHEY and CDR2 SMNVEV (reference sequence).

CDR3 in DNA: TGTGCCAGCAGTGAACAGGGACAGGGGGAAAAACTGTTTTTT. Translation gives CASSEQGQGEKLFF. V gene TRBV2 combines with J gene TRBJ1-4; 10 bases match TRBD1. CDR3 length: 14 residues. The trim removed 2 bases at V and 8 bases at J, leaving 2 bases unmatched. The germline V gene has CDR1 SNHLY and CDR2 FYNNEI.

The chain uses TRBV6-5 and TRBJ1-2; 8 bases fit TRBD1. Germline V lookup: CDR1 MNHEY, CDR2 SVGAGI. This CDR3 region has 12 residues. Trimming removed 6 bases from V and 8 bases from J; junction bases left unmatched: 5. The CDR3 nucleotides are TGTGCCAGCAGGACAGGGGAGAGGGGCTACACCTTC. Amino acid sequence: CASRTGERGYTF.

The sample holds one count of this clone. This chain joins TRBV28 and TRBJ1-5; weak D call: TRBD1 (5 bases). V lost 6 bases to trimming and J lost 4 bases, with 10 bases between them. The germline V gene encodes CDR1 MDHEN and CDR2 SYDVKM. This CDR3 comprises 13 residues. CDR3 region: CASSDSPNQPQHF. As DNA, the CDR3 is TGTGCCAGCAGCGACAGCCCTAATCAGCCCCAGCATTTT.

This clone has only a few counts. The CDR3 loop is CASSPQIGSGTDTQYF. CDR3 DNA: TGTGCCAGCTCACCACAGATCGGGTCAGGGACAGATACGCAGTATTTT. This rearrangement joins TRBV18 to TRBJ2-3, with D possibly matching TRBD1 (5 bases). This CDR3 region has 16 residues. Per germline, CDR1 KGHSH and CDR2 LQKENI. Trimming took off 1 base at V and 3 bases at J, with 14 bases between the two ends.

The chain links TRBV18 to TRBJ1-4; 10 positions match TRBD1. CDR1 is KGHSH and CDR2 is LQKENI in the germline V gene. The CDR3 is 14 amino acids. The junction had 4 bases not matched to a gene; V was cut back by 6 bases and J by 6 bases. The CDR3 DNA is TGTGCCAGCTCCATCGGGACAGGGGATGAAAAACTGTTTTTT. Residues: CASSIGTGDEKLFF.

This chain uses TRBV10-3 with TRBJ2-5; 8 bases fit TRBD2. Germline values: CDR1 ENHRY, CDR2 SYGVKD. V lost 3 bases, J lost 1 base, and 1 base stayed unmatched. CDR3 length equals 14 residues. The CDR3 DNA is TGTGCCATCAGTGAAGGACTAGCCCAAGAGACCCAGTACTTC. This encodes CAISEGLAQETQYF.

The chain is built from TRBV5-1 and TRBJ2-7; TRBD1 might be the D (6 bases). Per germline, CDR1 SGHRS and CDR2 YFSETQ. Trimming shortened V by 0 bases and J by 2 bases, and 15 bases separated the two germline ends. The CDR3 sequence is 16 residues long. CDR3 in DNA: TGCGCCAGCAGCTTGGCCGAACAGGGCCTTACCTACGAGCAGTACTTC. It is translated as CASSLAEQGLTYEQYF.

The chain couples TRBV10-3 to TRBJ2-3; 7 nucleotides match TRBD2. With V trimmed by 10 bases and J by 8 bases, 9 bases remained unmatched. The germline V gene encodes CDR1 ENHRY and CDR2 SYGVKD. The CDR3 sequence is 12 residues long. CDR3: CATGGWGGTQYF. In DNA, the CDR3 is TGTGCCACGGGGGGTTGGGGAGGTACGCAGTATTTT.